Each of the 3 T cell receptor beta chains below was sequenced from the same sample in a study of blood T cell repertoires in COVID-19. The protocol was immunoSEQ multiplex PCR, while the TCRdb copy is restricted to in-frame clones and leaves out a portion. The sample contains about 64,000 clones, around nine tenths of which appear only once. Sequences were obtained from peripheral blood. Every receptor here comes from a man between 70 and 80 years old with acute or convalescent COVID-19.

V is TRBV11-2 and J is TRBJ2-3, with 7 bases that match TRBD2. This CDR3 has 15 residues. J gave up 2 bases and V 7 bases, and 9 bases lay outside the gene matches. CDR1 and CDR2 from the germline V gene are SGHAT and FQNNGV. The DNA for the CDR3 is TGTGCCAGCACCCTAGCGGCGGGGTACACAGATACGCAGTATTTT. This translates into CASTLAAGYTDTQYF. The full variable domain, with the rest looked up from reference TRBV11-2 and TRBJ2-3, is EAGVAQSPRYKIIEKRQSVAFWCNPISGHATLYWYQQILGQGPKLLIQFQNNGVVDDSQLPKDRFSAERLKGVDSTLKIQPAKLEDSAVYLCASTLAAGYTDTQYFGPGTRLTVL.

The rearrangement joins TRBV7-9 to TRBJ2-5, with D uncertain. The CDR3 contains 11 residues. V lost 3 bases to trimming and J lost 4 bases, with 3 bases between them. Germline assignment: CDR1 SEHNR and CDR2 FQNEAQ (reference sequence). The CDR3 DNA follows: TGTGCCAGCAGCTTCGGAGAGACCCAGTACTTC. It yields the protein CASSFGETQYF.

This chain joins TRBV7-6 and TRBJ1-1; no definite D call. CDR1 is SGHVS and CDR2 is FNYEAQ in the germline V gene. This CDR3 has 13 residues. V gave up 5 bases and J gave up 1 base, with 8 bases separating them. DNA for the CDR3: TGTGCCAGCAGCGCGCATACGAACACTGAAGCTTTCTTT. This codes for CASSAHTNTEAFF.